The rows below give T cell receptor beta chains drawn from one sample of a study of a mutant IDH1 vaccine in newly diagnosed glioma. These receptors' targets are unknown. Data came from immunoSEQ multiplex PCR; TCRdb stores just in-frame clones and leaves some out. Seen here are around 30,000 clones, 88% observed once, and the top ten hold approximately 2.4%. Source: PBMCs, taken from a glioma patient whose treatment included an IDH1 peptide vaccine. The receptors come from a man in his forties with glioma. CDR3s include the opening cysteine and the closing phenylalanine or tryptophan. Fields, in order: clone size, J gene, D gene, V gene, CDR3 DNA, CDR3 protein. A D gene is named only where the DNA matches it firmly. Rows may omit the clone size; those that give it use once, few, many or a size class.

clone size: -
J gene: TRBJ1-5
D gene: TRBD1
V gene: TRBV6-4
CDR3 DNA: TGTGCCAGCAGTGACCCAGAGACAGGGGGGAGCAATCAGCCCCAGCATTTT
CDR3 protein: CASSDPETGGSNQPQHF

clone size: -
J gene: TRBJ2-7
D gene: TRBD2
V gene: TRBV4-3
CDR3 DNA: TGCGCCAGCAGCCAAGATCATAGCGGGAGTTACGAGCAGTACTTC
CDR3 protein: CASSQDHSGSYEQYF

clone size: -
J gene: TRBJ1-1
D gene: -
V gene: TRBV7-2
CDR3 DNA: TGTGCCAGCAGCTTCCGGTCGAACACTGAAGCTTTCTTT
CDR3 protein: CASSFRSNTEAFF

clone size: -
J gene: TRBJ1-5
D gene: -
V gene: TRBV2
CDR3 DNA: TGTGCCAGCAGTGGGGAGGGTCCGGCCCAGCATTTT
CDR3 protein: CASSGEGPAQHF

clone size: few
J gene: TRBJ1-5
D gene: -
V gene: TRBV2
CDR3 DNA: TGTGCCAGCAGGGAGGACAGAAATAGCAATCAGCCCCAGCATTTT
CDR3 protein: CASREDRNSNQPQHF

clone size: -
J gene: TRBJ1-1
D gene: TRBD1
V gene: TRBV7-8
CDR3 DNA: TGTGCCAGCAGCCCGAACAGGGGGGACACTGAAGCTTTCTTT
CDR3 protein: CASSPNRGDTEAFF

clone size: -
J gene: TRBJ1-1
D gene: -
V gene: TRBV4-1
CDR3 DNA: TGCGCCAGCAGCCCCCGGACACAGGGAAGGGTTGGTGACACTGAAGCTTTCTTT
CDR3 protein: CASSPRTQGRVGDTEAFF

clone size: -
J gene: TRBJ2-2
D gene: -
V gene: TRBV10-3
CDR3 DNA: TGTGCCATCAGTGAGTCTATGGGGCTCGCGAACACCGGGGAGCTGTTTTTT
CDR3 protein: CAISESMGLANTGELFF

clone size: -
J gene: TRBJ2-5
D gene: -
V gene: TRBV7-2
CDR3 DNA: TGTGCCAGCAGCTTAGACAGGAACCAAGAGACCCAGTACTTC
CDR3 protein: CASSLDRNQETQYF

clone size: -
J gene: TRBJ2-1
D gene: TRBD2
V gene: TRBV25-1
CDR3 DNA: TGTGCCAGCCAGACTAGCGGGTACAATGAGCAGTTCTTC
CDR3 protein: CASQTSGYNEQFF

clone size: -
J gene: TRBJ1-4
D gene: TRBD1
V gene: TRBV19
CDR3 DNA: TGTGCCACCCAGGGAACAGGGGGTGAAAAACTGTTTTTT
CDR3 protein: CATQGTGGEKLFF

clone size: -
J gene: TRBJ1-1
D gene: TRBD1
V gene: TRBV7-8
CDR3 DNA: TGTGCCAGCAGCCGGACAGGGGGTACTGAAGCTTTCTTT
CDR3 protein: CASSRTGGTEAFF

clone size: -
J gene: TRBJ2-7
D gene: -
V gene: TRBV5-5
CDR3 DNA: TGTGCCAGCAGCGTCGGACCGGGTGGGTCCTACGAGCAGTACTTC
CDR3 protein: CASSVGPGGSYEQYF

clone size: -
J gene: TRBJ2-2
D gene: -
V gene: TRBV2
CDR3 DNA: TGTGCCAGCAGCCTTATAGACGCCGGGGAGCTGTTTTTT
CDR3 protein: CASSLIDAGELFF

clone size: -
J gene: TRBJ1-5
D gene: TRBD1
V gene: TRBV7-9
CDR3 DNA: TGTGCCAGCAGGGACAGGGGGCCAAATCAGCCCCAGCATTTT
CDR3 protein: CASRDRGPNQPQHF

clone size: -
J gene: TRBJ2-5
D gene: -
V gene: TRBV9
CDR3 DNA: TGTGCCAGTGGGTCGGGGTCGGAGACCCAGTACTTC
CDR3 protein: CASGSGSETQYF

clone size: -
J gene: TRBJ1-5
D gene: -
V gene: TRBV7-8
CDR3 DNA: TGTGCTAGCAGCCGCGTCTCGGGCAATCAGCCCCAGCATTTT
CDR3 protein: CASSRVSGNQPQHF

clone size: -
J gene: TRBJ2-3
D gene: TRBD1
V gene: TRBV19
CDR3 DNA: TGTGCCAGTAGTAACGACAGGGGGGCAGATACGCAGTATTTT
CDR3 protein: CASSNDRGADTQYF

clone size: -
J gene: TRBJ1-2
D gene: -
V gene: TRBV5-4
CDR3 DNA: TGTGCCAGCAGCCGAGGAAGGAACAGGGAGAACTATGGCTACACCTTC
CDR3 protein: CASSRGRNRENYGYTF

clone size: -
J gene: TRBJ2-5
D gene: TRBD1
V gene: TRBV7-2
CDR3 DNA: TGTGCCAGCACCCAGGGGGCGCGAGGAGAGACCCAGTACTTC
CDR3 protein: CASTQGARGETQYF

clone size: -
J gene: TRBJ2-1
D gene: -
V gene: TRBV4-3
CDR3 DNA: TGCGCCAGCAGCCAAGTGGGGGTAGACGATGAGCAGTTCTTC
CDR3 protein: CASSQVGVDDEQFF

clone size: once
J gene: TRBJ2-5
D gene: -
V gene: TRBV9
CDR3 DNA: TGTGCCAGCAGCGTAGCCCAGGGACAAGAGACCCAGTACTTC
CDR3 protein: CASSVAQGQETQYF